Following are 18 T cell receptor beta chains from one sample sequenced in a study of OX40 agonist ivuxolimab in advanced cancers. Method: immunoSEQ multiplex PCR; TCRdb's copy keeps in-frame clones and lacks some. The sample yields approximately 80,000 clones, more than 75% seen once. Here the sequenced sample was CD4+ or CD8+ T cells sorted from blood, taken in a trial of the OX40 agonist ivuxolimab. Receptor source: an adult with an advanced solid tumor such as melanoma, head and neck, liver or kidney cancer.

This clone was found a few times. The V gene is TRBV5-1, the J gene TRBJ2-1, with D uncertain. CDR1 is SGHRS and CDR2 is YFSETQ in the germline V gene. The V gene lost 3 bases and the J gene lost 3 bases, with 7 bases spanning the gap. This CDR3 comprises 13 residues. CDR3 in DNA: TGCGCCAGCAGCTCAGCTTACTACAATGAGCAGTTCTTC. Translated, it gives CASSSAYYNEQFF.

The chain recombines TRBV10-3 with TRBJ1-5; a possible D gene is TRBD1 (6 bases). Germline loops: CDR1 ENHRY, CDR2 SYGVKD. The V end was cut by 0 bases, the J end by 1 base, with 13 bases between. The CDR3 is 17 residues long. CDR3 coding DNA: TGTGCCATCAGTGAGTCGGGTCCGGGGGCCAGCAATCAGCCCCAGCATTTT. Translating it yields CAISESGPGASNQPQHF.

The sample holds a few counts of this clone. The CDR3 here is CASSQDEYSRGAFF. The CDR3 DNA sequence: TGTGCCAGCAGCCAAGATGAGTACTCCAGAGGAGCTTTCTTT. The chain joins TRBV4-2 to TRBJ1-1, with D uncertain. This CDR3 has 14 amino acids. Between the trimmed V and J ends, which lost 0 bases and 10 bases, there was a span of 15 bases. Germline CDR1 is LGHNA and CDR2 is YNFKEQ.

The V and J genes are TRBV12-5 and TRBJ1-5; 12 bases align to TRBD1. Germline V lookup: CDR1 LGHNT, CDR2 FRNRAP. After removal of 5 bases from V and 5 bases from J, the junction contained 4 bases not matched to a gene. This CDR3 region has 15 residues. This CDR3 is CASGGTGGMHQPQHF. The CDR3 DNA is TGTGCTAGTGGTGGGACAGGGGGCATGCATCAGCCCCAGCATTTT. The complete variable domain, with remaining parts taken from reference TRBV12-5 and TRBJ1-5, reads DARVTQTPRHKVTEMGQEVTMRCQPILGHNTVFWYRQTMMQGLELLAYFRNRAPLDDSGMPKDRFSAEMPDATLATLKIQPSEPRDSAVYFCASGGTGGMHQPQHFGDGTRLSIL.

This chain links TRBV6-1 with TRBJ1-2, with a tentative D call TRBD1 (5 bases). V lost 3 bases and J lost 1, with 18 bases in between. Germline-derived CDR1 and CDR2 are MNHNS and SASEGT. CDR3 length: 17 amino acids. CDR3 DNA sequence: TGTGCCAGCAGTGAGAGTGCAGCAGGGCCTTTTAACTATGGCTACACCTTC. This codes for CASSESAAGPFNYGYTF.

The chain couples TRBV9 to TRBJ1-2; TRBD1 aligns across 10 bases. The CDR3 consists of 15 residues. Germline loops: CDR1 SGDLS, CDR2 YYNGEE. Trimming at V came to 4 bases and at J to 5 bases, leaving 8 bases not matched to a gene. CDR3 amino acids: CASSPGTGVGYGYTF. The DNA of the CDR3 is TGTGCCAGCAGCCCGGGGACAGGGGTAGGGTATGGCTACACCTTC.

The chain employs TRBV4-2 and TRBJ2-5; 11 bases align to TRBD2. The ends lost 4 bases at V and 5 bases at J; junction bases unmatched: 15. There are 18 residues in the CDR3. Per the germline V gene, CDR1 is LGHNA and CDR2 is YNFKEQ. CDR3 loop: CASSPSSSTSGRGETQYF. The CDR3, as DNA: TGTGCCAGCAGCCCCTCAAGTAGCACTAGCGGGAGAGGGGAGACCCAGTACTTC.

The chain links TRBV11-2 to TRBJ2-7, with D possibly TRBD2 on 6 matching bases. The V end lost 5 bases, the J end lost 0 bases, and 11 bases lay between the germline ends. Germline-derived CDR1 and CDR2 are SGHAT and FQNNGV. The CDR3 has 14 amino acids. In DNA, the CDR3 is TGTGCCAGCAGCCTAGCGCTTTTCTCCTACGAGCAGTACTTC. Protein product: CASSLALFSYEQYF.

The chain combines TRBV11-2 with TRBJ2-7, with D possibly being TRBD2 (6 bases). Germline loops: CDR1 SGHAT, CDR2 FQNNGV. The CDR3 is made up of 14 amino acids. V was shortened by 3 bases and J by 0 bases, with 9 bases between the two germline ends. This CDR3 reads CASSFLRGSYEQYF. In DNA, the CDR3 is TGTGCCAGCAGCTTTTTGCGGGGCTCCTACGAGCAGTACTTC.

This clone appeared a few times. J is TRBJ2-1 and V is TRBV6-4; TRBD2 matches 9 bases. CDR1 and CDR2 from the germline V gene are MRHNA and SNTAGT. Trimming cost V 2 bases and J 14 bases; bases outside gene matches: 7. The CDR3 is 13 amino acids. This CDR3 is CASSDQGSSGKFF. In DNA, the CDR3 is TGTGCCAGCAGTGACCAGGGCTCTAGCGGGAAGTTCTTC.

CDR3 residues: CASRRLGGESSYEQYF. The DNA of the CDR3 is TGTGCCAGCAGACGTCTCGGCGGGGAAAGCTCCTACGAGCAGTACTTC. The gene calls are TRBV27 and TRBJ2-7; tentatively, D is TRBD2 (6 bases). Trimming cost V 6 bases and J 0 bases, with 18 bases left between them. This CDR3 is 16 amino acids long. Germline V CDR1 and CDR2: MNHEY, SMNVEV (reference sequence).

V gene TRBV11-2 combines with J gene TRBJ2-3, with D possibly being TRBD1 or TRBD2 (5 bases each). The CDR3 runs to 16 residues. The germline V gene encodes CDR1 SGHAT and CDR2 FQNNGV. V shed 1 base and J shed 6 bases, with 17 bases lying between them. The CDR3 loop is CASSLGGLGGMDTQYF. CDR3 DNA: TGTGCCAGCAGCTTAGGTGGGCTTGGGGGAATGGATACGCAGTATTTT.

The CDR3 DNA reads as TGTGCCAGCAGCTTAGTGCTAGCGGGATTTCTCACAGATACGCAGTATTTT. It is translated as CASSLVLAGFLTDTQYF. The chain is built from TRBV11-2 and TRBJ2-3; 9 positions match TRBD2. The CDR3 runs 17 residues. V shed 1 base, J shed 2 bases, and the junction held 7 bases outside the gene matches. Germline-derived CDR1 and CDR2 are SGHAT and FQNNGV.

The V call is TRBV9, the J call TRBJ2-1, with 12 bases identical to TRBD1. Germline CDR1 is SGDLS and CDR2 is YYNGEE. J was trimmed by 9 bases and V by 2 bases; bases with no gene match: 6. The CDR3 extends over 15 amino acids. Written as DNA, the CDR3 is TGTGCCAGCAGCGTCCGGGACAGGGGGCTTAGTGAGCAGTTCTTC. This codes for CASSVRDRGLSEQFF.

This clone showed up just once. As DNA, the CDR3 is TGTGCCAGTAGTCCGGGACTTGGGGGGGAAAAACTGTTTTTT. It codes for CASSPGLGGEKLFF. The V and J genes are TRBV19 and TRBJ1-4; a weak D match, TRBD1 (5 bases). The CDR3 has 14 residues. Trimming shortened V by 5 bases and J by 8 bases, and 15 bases separated the two germline ends. Germline loops: CDR1 LNHDA, CDR2 SQIVND (reference sequence).

This chain joins TRBV5-1 and TRBJ2-3; 13 positions agree with TRBD2. Germline V gene data show CDR1 as SGHRS and CDR2 as YFSETQ. The CDR3 covers 15 residues. The J segment lost 5 bases and the V segment lost 3 bases, leaving 3 bases of the junction unmatched. The CDR3 DNA reads TGCGCCAGCAGCTACGGACTAGCGGGAGTAGATACGCAGTATTTT. Protein sequence: CASSYGLAGVDTQYF.

This clone occurred a few times. This rearrangement joins TRBV12-5 to TRBJ2-5; a weak D match, TRBD2 (5 bases). V was trimmed by 2 bases and J by 4 bases, leaving 8 bases between them. Looked up from germline, CDR1 is LGHNT and CDR2 is FRNRAP. The CDR3 spans 13 residues. CDR3 protein: CASGLRGLETQYF. The CDR3 region has the DNA TGTGCTAGTGGTTTGAGAGGGTTAGAGACCCAGTACTTC.

In its sample, this clone was seen a few times. It is likely a read error, because the conserved phenylalanine at the end of the CDR3 is missing. The DNA is left out, because the CDR3 cannot be placed on it with certainty; the CDR3 is given as TCRdb lists it. CDR3 amino acids: CASSLGDRDVFY. This rearrangement joins TRBV7-9 to TRBJ1-4; TRBD1 is taken as the D call from the table, unchecked against the DNA. The CDR3 is 12 amino acids long, termini counted. CDR1 is SEHNR and CDR2 is FQNEAQ in the germline V gene (reference sequence).